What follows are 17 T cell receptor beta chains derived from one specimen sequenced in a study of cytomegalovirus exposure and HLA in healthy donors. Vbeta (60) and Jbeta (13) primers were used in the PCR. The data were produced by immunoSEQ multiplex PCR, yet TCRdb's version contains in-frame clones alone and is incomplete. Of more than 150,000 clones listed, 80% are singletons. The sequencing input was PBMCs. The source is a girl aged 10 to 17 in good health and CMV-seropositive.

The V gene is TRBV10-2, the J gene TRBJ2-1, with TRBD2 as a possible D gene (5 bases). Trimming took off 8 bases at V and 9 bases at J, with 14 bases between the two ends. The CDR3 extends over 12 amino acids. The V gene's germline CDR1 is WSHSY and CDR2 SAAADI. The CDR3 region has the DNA TGCGCCAGCGTGGAAGCCCGGGGTGAGCAGTTCTTC. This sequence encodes CASVEARGEQFF.

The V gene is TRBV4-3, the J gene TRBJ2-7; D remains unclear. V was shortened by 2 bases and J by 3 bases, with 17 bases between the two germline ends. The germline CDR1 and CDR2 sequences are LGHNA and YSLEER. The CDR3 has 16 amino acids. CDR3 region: CASSQNPERFHYEQYF. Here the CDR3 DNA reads TGCGCCAGCAGCCAAAACCCCGAGAGGTTCCACTACGAGCAGTACTTC.

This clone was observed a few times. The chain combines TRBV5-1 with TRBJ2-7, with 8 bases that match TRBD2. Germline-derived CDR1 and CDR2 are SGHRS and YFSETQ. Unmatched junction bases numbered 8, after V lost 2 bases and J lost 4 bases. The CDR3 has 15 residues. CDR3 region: CASSFGSGESYEQYF. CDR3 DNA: TGCGCCAGCAGCTTCGGTAGCGGGGAGTCATACGAGCAGTACTTC.

The CDR3 reads CASSEARAGYTEAFF. The CDR3, as DNA: TGTGCCAGCAGTGAAGCTAGGGCGGGGTACACTGAAGCTTTCTTT. The gene calls are TRBV6-1 and TRBJ1-1; D ambiguous. The CDR3 runs 15 residues. The V gene lost 0 bases and the J gene lost 3 bases, with 11 bases spanning the gap. Germline V CDR1 and CDR2: MNHNS, SASEGT.

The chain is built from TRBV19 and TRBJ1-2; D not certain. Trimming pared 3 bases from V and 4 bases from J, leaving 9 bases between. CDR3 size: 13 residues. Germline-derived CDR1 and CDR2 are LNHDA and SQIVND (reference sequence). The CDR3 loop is CASSIGLTYGYTF. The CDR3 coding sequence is TGTGCCAGTAGTATCGGACTGACCTATGGCTACACCTTC.

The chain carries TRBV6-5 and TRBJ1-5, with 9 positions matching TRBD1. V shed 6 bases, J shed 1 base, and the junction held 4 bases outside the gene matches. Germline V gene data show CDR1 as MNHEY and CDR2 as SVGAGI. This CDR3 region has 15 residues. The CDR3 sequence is CASRGTGLSNQPQHF. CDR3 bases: TGTGCCAGCAGAGGGACAGGGCTGAGCAATCAGCCCCAGCATTTT.

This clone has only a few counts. CDR3 sequence (DNA): TGCGCCAGCAGCCTCCTTAGGGGTGAAAAACTGTTTTTT. As protein: CASSLLRGEKLFF. J is TRBJ1-4 and V is TRBV4-1; maybe TRBD1 (5 bases). V shed 4 bases and J shed 7 bases, with 10 bases lying between them. The germline V gene encodes CDR1 MGHRA and CDR2 YSYEKL. The length of the CDR3 is 13 residues.

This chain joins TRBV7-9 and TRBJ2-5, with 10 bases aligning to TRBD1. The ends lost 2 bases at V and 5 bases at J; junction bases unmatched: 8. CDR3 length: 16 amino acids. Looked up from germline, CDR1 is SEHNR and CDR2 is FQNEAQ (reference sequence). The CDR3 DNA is TGTGCCAGCAGCTTATTACCGACAGGGGGCCTGGAGACCCAGTACTTC. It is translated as CASSLLPTGGLETQYF.

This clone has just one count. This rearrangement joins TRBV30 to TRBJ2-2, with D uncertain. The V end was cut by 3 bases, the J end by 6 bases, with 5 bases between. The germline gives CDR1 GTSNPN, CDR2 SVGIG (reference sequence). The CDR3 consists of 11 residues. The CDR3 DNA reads TGTGCCTGGAGCCCCGCCGGGGAGCTGTTTTTT. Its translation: CAWSPAGELFF.

CDR3: CASSLTTVDSGNTIYF. The DNA for the CDR3 is TGCGCCAGCAGCTTAACCACAGTAGACTCTGGAAACACCATATATTTT. The chain joins TRBV5-1 to TRBJ1-3; D remains unclear. From germline, CDR1 is SGHRS and CDR2 YFSETQ. The V end was cut by 2 bases, the J end by 0 bases, with 12 bases between. CDR3 length: 16 residues.

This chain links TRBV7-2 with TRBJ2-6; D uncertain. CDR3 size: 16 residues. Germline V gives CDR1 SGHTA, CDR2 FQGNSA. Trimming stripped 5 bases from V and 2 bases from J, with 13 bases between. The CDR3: CASSTTPRAGANVLTF. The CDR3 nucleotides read TGTGCCAGCAGCACGACCCCCCGGGCTGGGGCCAACGTCCTGACTTTC.

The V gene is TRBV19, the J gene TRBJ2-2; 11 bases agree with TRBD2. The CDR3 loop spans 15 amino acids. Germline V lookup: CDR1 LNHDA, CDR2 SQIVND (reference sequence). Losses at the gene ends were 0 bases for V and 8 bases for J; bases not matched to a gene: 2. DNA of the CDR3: TGTGCCAGTAGTATAGATCGGACTAGCGGGGGGGAGCTGTTTTTT. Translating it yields CASSIDRTSGGELFF. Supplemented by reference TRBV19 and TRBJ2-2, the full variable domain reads DGGITQSPKYLFRKEGQNVTLSCEQNLNHDAMYWYRQDPGQGLRLIYYSQIVNDFQKGDIAEGYSVSREKKESFPLTVTSAQKNPTAFYLCASSIDRTSGGELFFGEGSRLTVL.

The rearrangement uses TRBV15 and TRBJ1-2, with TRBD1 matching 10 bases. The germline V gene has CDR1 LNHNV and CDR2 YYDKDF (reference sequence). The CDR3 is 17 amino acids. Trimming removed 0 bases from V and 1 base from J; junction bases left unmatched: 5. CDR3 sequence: CATSRDRQGAGNYGYTF. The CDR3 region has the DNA TGTGCCACCAGCAGAGATCGACAGGGGGCCGGTAACTATGGCTACACCTTC.

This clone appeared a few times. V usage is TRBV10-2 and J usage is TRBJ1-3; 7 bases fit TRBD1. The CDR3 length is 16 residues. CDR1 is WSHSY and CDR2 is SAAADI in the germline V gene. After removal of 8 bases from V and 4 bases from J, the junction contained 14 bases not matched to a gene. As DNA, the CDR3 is TGCGCCAGCTTCGATCCAAGAGGGGGCGAGGGAAACACCATATATTTT. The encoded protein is CASFDPRGGEGNTIYF.

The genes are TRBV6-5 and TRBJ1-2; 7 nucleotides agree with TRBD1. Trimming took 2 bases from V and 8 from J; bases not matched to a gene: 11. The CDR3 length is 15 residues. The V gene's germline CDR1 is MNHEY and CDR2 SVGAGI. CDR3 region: CASSYHPGQPQGYTF. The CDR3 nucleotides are TGTGCCAGCAGTTACCATCCGGGACAGCCCCAAGGCTACACCTTC.

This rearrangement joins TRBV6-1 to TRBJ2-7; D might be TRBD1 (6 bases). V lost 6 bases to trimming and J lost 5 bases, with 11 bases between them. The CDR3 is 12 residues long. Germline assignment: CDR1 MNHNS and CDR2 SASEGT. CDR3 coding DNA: TGTGCCAGCAGCTGGGGGCAAAACGAGCAGTACTTC. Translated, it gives CASSWGQNEQYF.

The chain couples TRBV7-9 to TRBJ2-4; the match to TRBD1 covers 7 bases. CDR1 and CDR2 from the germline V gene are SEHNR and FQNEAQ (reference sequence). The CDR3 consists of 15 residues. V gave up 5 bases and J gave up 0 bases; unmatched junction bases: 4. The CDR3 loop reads CASSHRGLAKNIQYF. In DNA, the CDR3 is TGTGCCAGCAGCCACAGGGGATTAGCCAAAAACATTCAGTACTTC.